The 6 T cell receptor beta chains given below trace back to one sample, sequenced in a study of technical replicates of blood from four donors. Sequencing used immunoSEQ multiplex PCR; TCRdb keeps in-frame clones, though not all of them. The sample yields about 62,000 clones, around 87% seen once. The sequencing sample was made of PBMCs. These receptors were collected from a human donor in good health. Some clones in this sample may be carry-over from other donors' samples.

V is TRBV6-6 and J is TRBJ2-2; no clear D. Trimming removed 2 bases from V and 0 bases from J, with 4 bases in between. Germline CDR1 is MNHNY and CDR2 is SVGAGI (reference sequence). The CDR3 contains 14 residues. CDR3 in DNA: TGTGCCAGCAGTTACGGGCCGAACACCGGGGAGCTGTTTTTT. It specifies CASSYGPNTGELFF.

The chain has TRBV7-8 and TRBJ1-6; D not resolved. The CDR3 length is 16 residues. Germline-derived CDR1 and CDR2 are SGHVS and FQNEAQ. Trimming pared 4 bases from V and 0 bases from J, leaving 10 bases between. CDR3 sequence: CASSSGPSSYNSPLHF. In DNA, the CDR3 is TGTGCCAGCAGCTCCGGTCCAAGCTCCTATAATTCACCCCTCCACTTT.

The rearrangement uses TRBV6-1 and TRBJ2-1, with D possibly TRBD2 on 6 matching bases. This CDR3 spans 14 amino acids. Germline assignment: CDR1 MNHNS and CDR2 SASEGT. V lost 3 bases and J 0 bases, leaving 6 bases between the germline ends. CDR3 in amino acids: CASSETSSYNEQFF. The DNA of the CDR3 is TGTGCCAGCAGTGAGACTAGCTCCTACAATGAGCAGTTCTTC.

The J gene is TRBJ1-5, the V gene TRBV30; D call uncertain. The CDR3 length is 15 residues. Trimming took 2 bases from V and 1 from J, leaving 12 bases between them. CDR1 is GTSNPN and CDR2 is SVGIG in the germline V gene (reference sequence). The CDR3 DNA reads as TGTGCCTGGAGTCCGTTCTCGGGGAGCAATCAGCCCCAGCATTTT. Amino acids: CAWSPFSGSNQPQHF.

This clone was counted between two and nine times. V is TRBV18 and J is TRBJ1-2; D is ambiguous. V was trimmed by 3 bases and J by 3 bases, leaving 5 bases between them. The CDR3 is 12 residues long. CDR1 and CDR2 from the germline V gene are KGHSH and LQKENI. The CDR3 DNA reads as TGTGCCAGCTCACCCCCCGACTATGGCTACACCTTC. Translation gives CASSPPDYGYTF.

This clone showed up just once. The rearrangement links TRBV7-9 to TRBJ2-2, with a possible D match to TRBD2 (7 bases). Trimming pared 7 bases from V and 4 bases from J, leaving 13 bases between. This CDR3 is 14 amino acids long. In germline, CDR1 is SEHNR, CDR2 FQNEAQ (reference sequence). The CDR3 spells CASNLGGPTGELFF. DNA of the CDR3: TGTGCCAGCAACCTCGGGGGGCCCACCGGGGAGCTGTTTTTT. The full variable domain, its missing parts supplied by reference TRBV7-9 and TRBJ2-2, is DTGVSQNPRHKITKRGQNVTFRCDPISEHNRLYWYRQTLGQGPEFLTYFQNEAQLEKSRLLSDRFSAERPKGSFSTLEIQRTEQGDSAMYLCASNLGGPTGELFFGEGSRLTVL.